One and the same sample provided the 11 T cell receptor beta chains below, sequenced in a study of blood T cell repertoires in COVID-19. Produced via immunoSEQ multiplex PCR; TCRdb's table is partial and in-frame only. Found here are fewer than 350,000 clones, around 87% of them singletons; the top ten hold roughly 8%. The specimen sequenced was peripheral blood. All receptors derive from a woman aged 45-60 years who had recovered from COVID-19.

J is TRBJ2-7 and V is TRBV4-2, with D perhaps matching TRBD2 (5 bases). Deletions cut 0 bases from V and 5 bases from J, with 14 bases between. The CDR3 covers 15 residues. The germline gives CDR1 LGHNA, CDR2 YNFKEQ. In DNA form, the CDR3 reads TGTGCCAGCAGCCAAGAAGGAGGCGTAAATAACGAGCAGTACTTC. This translates into CASSQEGGVNNEQYF.

V is TRBV5-5 and J is TRBJ2-7; 9 bases fit TRBD2. Looked up from germline, CDR1 is SGHKS and CDR2 is YYEKEE (reference sequence). The length of the CDR3 is 14 residues. Trimming took 1 base from V and 6 from J; bases not matched to a gene: 5. CDR3: CASSLTSGRLEQYF. CDR3 DNA sequence: TGTGCCAGCAGCTTGACTAGCGGGCGCCTCGAGCAGTACTTC.

The CDR3 DNA reads TGTGCCAGCAGTCAGAACAGGGCCTCCTACAATGAGCAGTTCTTC. It yields the protein CASSQNRASYNEQFF. The chain couples TRBV6-6 to TRBJ2-1, with D possibly TRBD1 on 6 matching bases. The germline V and J ends were trimmed by 5 bases and 0 bases, with 11 bases remaining between them. The CDR3 has 15 amino acids. CDR1 and CDR2 (germline): MNHNY, SVGAGI (reference sequence).

The CDR3 sequence: CASSPGDRGAKLFF. CDR3 nucleotides: TGTGCCAGCTCACCAGGGGACAGGGGCGCAAAACTGTTTTTT. The rearrangement joins TRBV18 to TRBJ1-4; TRBD1 agrees at 10 bases. CDR1 and CDR2 from the germline V gene are KGHSH and LQKENI. This CDR3 has 14 amino acids. With 2 bases clipped from V and 10 bases from J, the junction kept 4 bases outside the gene matches.

The chain has TRBV30 and TRBJ1-6; tentatively, D is TRBD1 (5 bases). The CDR3 extends over 13 amino acids. Trimming shortened V by 4 bases and J by 8 bases, and 12 bases separated the two germline ends. The germline CDR1 and CDR2 sequences are GTSNPN and SVGIG (reference sequence). For the CDR3, the DNA is TGTGCCTGGACGGGGGACGGAGATTCACCCCTCCACTTT. Translating it yields CAWTGDGDSPLHF.

This chain connects TRBV6-5 to TRBJ2-3; 12 bases line up with TRBD2. The CDR3 covers 15 residues. CDR1 is MNHEY and CDR2 is SVGAGI in the germline V gene. V gave up 6 bases and J gave up 5 bases; unmatched junction bases: 6. CDR3 nucleotides: TGTGCCAGCAGAGTTCCGGGACTAGCGGGAGATACGCAGTATTTT. Protein product: CASRVPGLAGDTQYF.

V is TRBV11-2 and J is TRBJ2-4; 7 nucleotides agree with TRBD1. Germline V gene lookup returns CDR1 SGHAT and CDR2 FQNNGV. V lost 1 base and J lost 4; bases outside the gene matches: 1. The CDR3 length is 14 residues. The CDR3 sequence is CASSLAGQKNIQYF. DNA for the CDR3: TGTGCCAGCAGCTTAGCGGGACAGAAAAACATTCAGTACTTC.

The rearrangement uses TRBV28 and TRBJ1-5, with 9 bases that match TRBD1. The V gene end was trimmed by 2 bases and the J gene end by 15 bases; junction bases not matched to a gene: 14. CDR3 size: 15 residues. Germline CDR1 MDHEN, CDR2 SYDVKM. CDR3 sequence (DNA): TGTGCCAGCAGTTTAAGGGCGGGACAGGGAATCGTGCGGCATTTT. Its translation: CASSLRAGQGIVRHF.

This chain links TRBV10-2 with TRBJ1-2; D uncertain. Germline assignment: CDR1 WSHSY and CDR2 SAAADI. The CDR3 runs 15 residues. Trimming removed 0 bases from V and 0 bases from J, with 8 bases in between. CDR3 sequence (DNA): TGCGCCAGCAGTGAGTCGGCAAGTTCTAACTATGGCTACACCTTC. It translates to CASSESASSNYGYTF.

The V call is TRBV28, the J call TRBJ1-1; TRBD1 is a possible D gene (5 bases). V was clipped by 4 bases and J by 3 bases, with 15 bases between them. Germline loops: CDR1 MDHEN, CDR2 SYDVKM. The CDR3 is 15 amino acids. In DNA form, the CDR3 reads TGTGCCAGCAGTTCCCCTCACAGGCCCGACACTGAAGCTTTCTTT. This sequence encodes CASSSPHRPDTEAFF.

The CDR3 region is CASSPRRGIPRETQYF. The CDR3, as DNA: TGTGCCAGCTCACCAAGGAGGGGAATTCCCCGGGAGACCCAGTACTTC. The J gene is TRBJ2-5, the V gene TRBV18; D is possibly TRBD2 (6 bases). Germline CDR1 reads KGHSH; CDR2 reads LQKENI. Trimming took off 2 bases at V and 5 bases at J, with 18 bases between the two ends. CDR3 length: 16 amino acids.